This record looks at one T cell receptor (beta chain) sequence and its context. These data are taken from a study of blood T cells in healthy people across ages. For the second PCR, which ran for roughly 7 to 11 cycles, a sample-barcoded 5' primer and a J-beta primer mix were used. MiXCR was run by TCRdb on the 5' RACE reads, yielding one entry per CDR3 protein. The sample lists 1,800,000 or so distinct CDR3 sequences; roughly 43% were seen once. V lost 0 bases, J lost 0 bases, and 7 bases stayed unmatched. Germline V gene sequence: CDR1 DFQATT, CDR2 SNEGSKA (reference sequence). There are 16 residues in the CDR3.

The clonotype was recovered from a human donor in good health. The sequenced material came from blood. V gene TRBV20-1 combines with J gene TRBJ2-7; 8 bases map to TRBD2. DNA for the CDR3: TGCAGTGCTAGAGATATTAGCGGGGCGAGCTCCTACGAGCAGTACTTC. This translates into CSARDISGASSYEQYF.